A single sample is the source of the 2 T cell receptor beta chains below, sequenced in a study of CD8+ T cells in alopecia areata. cDNA serving as the sequencing template came from extracted, reverse transcribed RNA. TCRdb keeps only in-frame clones here, not all; method: immunoSEQ multiplex PCR. The counts give some 110,000 clones, none of them seen only once; about 20% is held by the top ten. The source material was lesional skin. These receptors originate from a C3H/HeJ mouse with alopecia areata. For this strain, the MHC haplotype corresponds to H2-k.

For this clone: The germline and genes are mouse ones. The CDR3 is cut off 4 residues early in the read; its end comes from the germline J gene. The chain combines TRBV1 with TRBJ2-1, with D tentatively TRBD1 (6 bases). V was shortened by 0 bases and J by 4 bases, with 13 bases between the two germline ends. Germline V gene lookup returns CDR1 NSQYPW and CDR2 LRSPGD (reference sequence). CDR3 size: 16 residues. CDR3 region: CTCSAEQGETYAEQFF. CDR3 bases read: TGCACCTGCAGTGCAGAACAGGGAGAAACATATGCT.

This clone was recorded a few times. TCRdb and the translated DNA give different amino acids at residue 13; the protein presented here is the one translated from the DNA. The gene names given are mouse names. From the germline J gene comes the end of the CDR3, since the read stops 3 residues before it. V usage is TRBV1 and J usage is TRBJ1-6; 8 bases match TRBD1. TRBJ1-6 is classed as an ORF, of uncertain function. The junction had 5 bases not matched to a gene; V was cut back by 0 bases and J by 7 bases. Germline-derived CDR1 and CDR2 are NSQYPW and LRSPGD (reference sequence). This CDR3 region has 16 residues. CDR3 sequence reads: CTCSADWTGRNSPLYF. The CDR3 DNA, read in part, is TGCACCTGCAGTGCAGACTGGACAGGGAGGAATTCGCCC.